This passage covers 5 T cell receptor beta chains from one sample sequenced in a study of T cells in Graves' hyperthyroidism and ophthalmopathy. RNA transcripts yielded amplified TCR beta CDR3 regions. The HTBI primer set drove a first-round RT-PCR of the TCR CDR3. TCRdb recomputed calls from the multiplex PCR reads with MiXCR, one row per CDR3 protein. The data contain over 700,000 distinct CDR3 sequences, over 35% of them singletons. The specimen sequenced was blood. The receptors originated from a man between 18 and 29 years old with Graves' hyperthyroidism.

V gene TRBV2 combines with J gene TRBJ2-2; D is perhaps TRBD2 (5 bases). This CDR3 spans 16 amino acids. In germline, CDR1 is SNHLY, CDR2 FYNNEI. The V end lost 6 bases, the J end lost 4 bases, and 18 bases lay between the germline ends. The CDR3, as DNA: TGTGCCAGCAGCCCCCACCTCAGAGGGCGCACCGGGGAGCTGTTTTTT. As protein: CASSPHLRGRTGELFF.

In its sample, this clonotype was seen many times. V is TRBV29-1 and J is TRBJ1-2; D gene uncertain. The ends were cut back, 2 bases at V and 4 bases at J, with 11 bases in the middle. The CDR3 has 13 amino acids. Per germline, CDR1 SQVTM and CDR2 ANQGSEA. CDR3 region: CSVESEPSYGYTF. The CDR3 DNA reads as TGCAGCGTTGAATCAGAGCCCTCCTATGGCTACACCTTC.

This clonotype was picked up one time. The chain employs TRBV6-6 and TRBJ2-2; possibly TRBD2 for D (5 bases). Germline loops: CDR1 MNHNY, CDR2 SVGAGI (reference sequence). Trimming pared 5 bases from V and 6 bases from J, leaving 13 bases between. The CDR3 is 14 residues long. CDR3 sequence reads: CASSEFGESGELFF. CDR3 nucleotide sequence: TGTGCCAGCAGTGAATTTGGGGAGTCCGGGGAGCTGTTTTTT.

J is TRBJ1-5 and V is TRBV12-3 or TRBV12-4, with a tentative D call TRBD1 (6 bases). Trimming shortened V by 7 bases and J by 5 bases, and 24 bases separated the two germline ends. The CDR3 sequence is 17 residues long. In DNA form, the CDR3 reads TGTGCCAGCACCAAGGGGGGGATCGGATGGGGCGATCAGCCCCAGCATTTT. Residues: CASTKGGIGWGDQPQHF.

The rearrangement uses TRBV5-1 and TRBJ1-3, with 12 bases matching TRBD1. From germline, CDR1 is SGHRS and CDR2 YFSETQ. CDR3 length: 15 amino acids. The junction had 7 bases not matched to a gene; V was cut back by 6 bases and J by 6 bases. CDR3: CASTPGTGGENTIYF. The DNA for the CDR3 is TGCGCCAGCACCCCCGGGACAGGGGGCGAAAACACCATATATTTT.